One and the same sample provided the 13 T cell receptor beta chains below, sequenced in a study of shared clonotypes between healthy human individuals. Sequencing was performed with immunoSEQ multiplex PCR; in TCRdb, only in-frame clones are kept and a portion is missing. The sample consists of hundreds of thousands of clones, around 74% of them appearing once. Sequencing input: memory CD4+ T cells sorted from blood. As to subset: CD45RA-negative fraction. The source is a woman aged 25 to 39 in good health.

The chain links TRBV7-9 to TRBJ1-1; no definite D call. CDR1 and CDR2 (germline): SEHNR, FQNEAQ (reference sequence). This CDR3 region has 13 residues. Trimming left V 4 bases short and J 0 bases short, with 6 bases between. This CDR3 reads CASSSGLNTEAFF. The CDR3 region has the DNA TGTGCCAGCAGCTCAGGACTGAACACTGAAGCTTTCTTT.

The chain has TRBV10-3 and TRBJ2-5; D perhaps matches TRBD1 (6 bases). CDR1 and CDR2 (germline): ENHRY, SYGVKD. Trimming stripped 3 bases from V and 1 base from J, with 12 bases between. The CDR3 has 15 residues. CDR3 residues: CAISERDNSQETQYF. CDR3 sequence (DNA): TGTGCCATCAGTGAAAGGGACAACTCCCAAGAGACCCAGTACTTC.

This CDR3 is CASSPGLSYNEQFF. The CDR3 DNA is TGTGCCAGCTCACCGGGGCTCTCCTACAATGAGCAGTTCTTC. The V gene is TRBV18, the J gene TRBJ2-1; maybe TRBD1 (5 bases). The CDR3 has 14 residues. V was shortened by 3 bases and J by 0 bases, with 6 bases between the two germline ends. Per germline, CDR1 KGHSH and CDR2 LQKENI.

This chain uses TRBV6-5 with TRBJ1-5; D is uncertain. The CDR3 has 15 amino acids. Germline assignment: CDR1 MNHEY and CDR2 SVGAGI. V lost 0 bases and J lost 4, with 10 bases in between. The CDR3 DNA reads TGTGCCAGCAGTTACTCGTTTGGGGATAATCAGCCCCAGCATTTT. It codes for CASSYSFGDNQPQHF.

This clone has only a few counts. The chain has TRBV29-1 and TRBJ2-7; TRBD1 matches 10 bases. CDR1 and CDR2 from the germline V gene are SQVTM and ANQGSEA. This CDR3 is 13 amino acids long. V lost 2 bases to trimming and J lost 6 bases; unmatched junction nucleotides: 4. CDR3 protein: CSVELGQGSEQYF. In DNA, the CDR3 is TGCAGCGTTGAATTGGGACAGGGGAGCGAGCAGTACTTC.

The genes are TRBV15 and TRBJ1-5; possible D gene TRBD1, 5 bases. V lost 4 bases, J lost 4 bases, and 20 bases lay in between. The CDR3 contains 17 residues. The germline CDR1 and CDR2 sequences are LNHNV and YYDKDF (reference sequence). Written as DNA, the CDR3 is TGTGCCACCAGCAACGACCCGACCAGGGTCGGAAATCAGCCCCAGCATTTT. This codes for CATSNDPTRVGNQPQHF.

In its sample, this clone was seen once. The J gene is TRBJ2-1, the V gene TRBV5-8; perhaps TRBD1 as D (6 bases). The length of the CDR3 is 16 residues. V lost 0 bases and J 6 bases, leaving 16 bases between the germline ends. Looked up from germline, CDR1 is SGHTS and CDR2 is YDEGEE. The CDR3 coding sequence is TGTGCCAGCAGCTTGGCGACCGGGACAAGCCTCAATGAGCAGTTCTTC. Amino acids: CASSLATGTSLNEQFF.

This chain connects TRBV30 to TRBJ2-7; the D call may be TRBD1 or TRBD2 (5 bases each). The CDR3 is 13 residues long. V lost 4 bases to trimming and J lost 0 bases, with 10 bases between them. Germline loops: CDR1 GTSNPN, CDR2 SVGIG (reference sequence). Here the CDR3 reads CAWNRDVSYEQYF. For the CDR3, the DNA is TGTGCCTGGAACCGGGACGTCTCCTACGAGCAGTACTTC.

V is TRBV9 and J is TRBJ1-3; the D gene is possibly TRBD1 (5 bases). The CDR3 runs 16 residues. From germline, CDR1 is SGDLS and CDR2 YYNGEE. Trimming left V 0 bases short and J 2 bases short, with 12 bases between. CDR3 in amino acids: CASSVGKGPAGNTIYF. CDR3 DNA: TGTGCCAGCAGCGTAGGGAAGGGGCCTGCTGGAAACACCATATATTTT.

This clone was detected once. This chain links TRBV18 with TRBJ2-7; D is possibly TRBD2 (6 bases). This CDR3 has 15 amino acids. Germline V lookup: CDR1 KGHSH, CDR2 LQKENI. Trimming stripped 2 bases from V and 2 bases from J, with 13 bases between. CDR3 sequence reads: CASSPAGSKAYEQYF. For the CDR3, the DNA is TGTGCCAGCTCACCAGCGGGGTCCAAGGCCTACGAGCAGTACTTC.

This clone was found a few times. The chain recombines TRBV29-1 with TRBJ1-2; D not certain. The V gene's germline CDR1 is SQVTM and CDR2 ANQGSEA. This CDR3 region has 12 residues. With 5 bases removed from V and 2 bases from J, the gap between germline ends came to 9 bases. CDR3 sequence reads: CSVHEQNYGYTF. CDR3 sequence (DNA): TGCAGCGTTCATGAACAGAACTATGGCTACACCTTC. Filled out from reference TRBV29-1 and TRBJ1-2, the complete variable domain reads SAVISQKPSRDICQRGTSLTIQCQVDSQVTMMFWYRQQPGQSLTLIATANQGSEATYESGFVIDKFPISRPNLTFSTLTVSNMSPEDSSIYLCSVHEQNYGYTFGSGTRLTVV.

This rearrangement joins TRBV2 to TRBJ2-7; 9 bases map to TRBD2. CDR3 length equals 14 residues. The germline V gene encodes CDR1 SNHLY and CDR2 FYNNEI. The junction had 2 bases not matched to a gene; V was cut back by 3 bases and J by 2 bases. The CDR3 here is CASSERLAAYEQYF. CDR3 nucleotide sequence: TGTGCCAGCAGTGAGCGACTAGCGGCCTACGAGCAGTACTTC.

This clone was observed once. This chain links TRBV10-3 with TRBJ1-1; D might be TRBD1 (5 bases). V was clipped by 11 bases and J by 4 bases, with 17 bases between them. The germline V gene has CDR1 ENHRY and CDR2 SYGVKD. This CDR3 has 13 residues. The CDR3 reads CAAAGTGITEAFF. The CDR3 region has the DNA TGTGCCGCGGCGGGGACTGGAATCACTGAAGCTTTCTTT.